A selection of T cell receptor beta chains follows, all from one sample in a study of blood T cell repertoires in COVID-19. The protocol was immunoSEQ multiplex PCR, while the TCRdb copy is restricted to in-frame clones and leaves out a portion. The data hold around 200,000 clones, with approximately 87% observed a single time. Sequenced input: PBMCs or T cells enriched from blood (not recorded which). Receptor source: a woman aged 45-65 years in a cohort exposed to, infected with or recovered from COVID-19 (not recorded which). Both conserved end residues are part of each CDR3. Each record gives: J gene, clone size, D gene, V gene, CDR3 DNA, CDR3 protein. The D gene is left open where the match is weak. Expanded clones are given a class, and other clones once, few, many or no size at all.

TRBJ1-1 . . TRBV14 TGTGCCAGCAGCCATAAACTGAACCTGAACACTGAAGCTTTCTTT CASSHKLNLNTEAFF
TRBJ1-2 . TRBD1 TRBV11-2 TGTGCCAGCAGCCCAGGGGGTGTCTATGGCTACACCTTC CASSPGGVYGYTF
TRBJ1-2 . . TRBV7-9 TGTGCCAGCAGCTTAGAGAACGGGGGCTACACCTTC CASSLENGGYTF
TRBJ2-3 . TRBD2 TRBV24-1 TGTGCCACCGGGACTAGCGGGGGAGGCACAGATACGCAGTATTTT CATGTSGGGTDTQYF
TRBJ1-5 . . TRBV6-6 TGTGCCAGCAGTTCACAGGGTTATAGCAATCAGCCCCAGCATTTT CASSSQGYSNQPQHF
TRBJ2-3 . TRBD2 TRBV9 TGTGCCAGCAGCGGCGGGGGATGGGTGGAGACAGATACGCAGTATTTT CASSGGGWVETDTQYF
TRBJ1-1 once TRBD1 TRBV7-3 TGTGCCAGCAGCTTCACGCGGGACAGCGAAGCTTTCTTT CASSFTRDSEAFF
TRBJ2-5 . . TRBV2 TGTGCCAGCAAGGTAGTAGGGAGAACCCAGTACTTC CASKVVGRTQYF
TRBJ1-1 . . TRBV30 TGTGCCTGGAGTAGGCAGGAGGGAACTGAAGCTTTCTTT CAWSRQEGTEAFF
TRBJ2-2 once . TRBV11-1 TGTGCCAGCAGCCGTACTCCCCTGAGAGCTGGGGAGCTGTTTTTT CASSRTPLRAGELFF
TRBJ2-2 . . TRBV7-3 TGTGCCAGCAGCTTAAGGCGGGACACCGGGGAGCTGTTTTTT CASSLRRDTGELFF